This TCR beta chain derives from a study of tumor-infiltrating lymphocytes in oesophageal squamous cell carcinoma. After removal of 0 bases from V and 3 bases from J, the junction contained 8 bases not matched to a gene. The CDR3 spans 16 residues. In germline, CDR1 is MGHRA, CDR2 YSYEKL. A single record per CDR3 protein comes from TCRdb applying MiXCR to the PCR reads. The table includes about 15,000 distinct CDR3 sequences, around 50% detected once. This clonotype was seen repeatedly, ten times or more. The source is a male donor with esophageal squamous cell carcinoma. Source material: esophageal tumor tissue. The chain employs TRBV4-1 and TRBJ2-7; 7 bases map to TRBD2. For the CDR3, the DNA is TGCGCCAGCAGCCAAGATTTGGCTTCGGGGGGCTACGAGCAGTACTTC. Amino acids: CASSQDLASGGYEQYF.